Following are 12 T cell receptor beta chains from one sample sequenced in a study of beta chain features in type 1 diabetes. Every isolated RNA sample was fully reverse transcribed, so sequencing captured expressed TCRB transcripts. Libraries were prepared by immunoSEQ multiplex PCR; TCRdb keeps only in-frame clonotypes and omits some of them. The repertoire holds 900,000 or so clones, with roughly a sixth as singletons. Input material: naive CD4+ T cells from blood. The receptor set was obtained from a woman aged 18-29 years in good health.

The rearrangement joins TRBV7-2 to TRBJ2-1, with 8 bases lining up with TRBD2. J was trimmed by 9 bases and V by 0 bases; bases with no gene match: 10. CDR1 is SGHTA and CDR2 is FQGNSA in the germline V gene. The CDR3 is made up of 16 amino acids. In DNA form, the CDR3 reads TGTGCCAGCAGCTTAGCTGGCCCGGGAGGGCCTGGTGAGCAGTTCTTC. Its protein is CASSLAGPGGPGEQFF. Together with reference TRBV7-2 and TRBJ2-1, the CDR3 gives the full variable domain: GAGVSQSPSNKVTEKGKDVELRCDPISGHTALYWYRQSLGQGLEFLIYFQGNSAPDKSGLPSDRFSAERTGGSVSTLTIQRTQQEDSAVYLCASSLAGPGGPGEQFFGPGTRLTVL.

This clone showed up just a few times. The chain employs TRBV4-1 and TRBJ2-7; 8 nucleotides line up with TRBD2. This CDR3 spans 16 amino acids. Germline V gene sequence: CDR1 MGHRA, CDR2 YSYEKL. V lost 4 bases, J lost 6 bases, and 14 bases stayed unmatched. The CDR3 is CASSREWGTSPGEQYF. The CDR3 nucleotides are TGCGCCAGCAGCCGGGAGTGGGGGACTAGTCCGGGCGAGCAGTACTTC.

CDR3 sequence (DNA): TGCAGCGTTGTCCTTCAATTCAACGGGGGCAGACAGTTCTTCTACAATGAGCAGTTCTTC. This gives the protein CSVVLQFNGGRQFFYNEQFF. The chain links TRBV29-1 to TRBJ2-1; D could derive from TRBD1 or TRBD2 (6 bases each). The germline gives CDR1 SQVTM, CDR2 ANQGSEA. V lost 4 bases and J 3 bases, leaving 31 bases between the germline ends. The length of the CDR3 is 20 residues.

The chain has TRBV4-1 and TRBJ2-1, with 11 positions matching TRBD2. V gave up 5 bases and J gave up 6 bases; unmatched junction bases: 6. The CDR3 covers 15 residues. Germline CDR1 is MGHRA and CDR2 is YSYEKL. CDR3 protein: CASSLTSGKGNEQFF. Written as DNA, the CDR3 is TGCGCCAGCAGCTTGACTAGCGGGAAGGGCAATGAGCAGTTCTTC.

V gene TRBV4-3 combines with J gene TRBJ1-2; tentative D call: TRBD1 (6 bases). The V end was cut by 0 bases, the J end by 4 bases, with 12 bases between. The CDR3 totals 15 residues. Per the germline V gene, CDR1 is LGHNA and CDR2 is YSLEER. The CDR3 loop reads CASSQEGAGRYGYTF. DNA for the CDR3: TGCGCCAGCAGCCAAGAGGGGGCGGGGCGCTATGGCTACACCTTC.

This clone was observed a few times. V is TRBV7-2 and J is TRBJ1-2; D unresolved. The germline gives CDR1 SGHTA, CDR2 FQGNSA. Trimming took off 0 bases at V and 4 bases at J, with 12 bases between the two ends. This CDR3 is 15 amino acids long. The CDR3 sequence is CASSLAYSRFYGYTF. The DNA for the CDR3 is TGTGCCAGCAGCTTAGCGTATAGCAGGTTCTATGGCTACACCTTC.

The CDR3 reads CASSPGVAGELFF. DNA of the CDR3: TGTGCCAGCAGCCCTGGAGTGGCCGGGGAGCTGTTTTTT. The rearrangement joins TRBV9 to TRBJ2-2; D unclear. CDR3 size: 13 residues. Germline V gives CDR1 SGDLS, CDR2 YYNGEE. V lost 4 bases and J 6 bases, leaving 10 bases between the germline ends.

This clone was picked up many times. This chain joins TRBV28 and TRBJ2-2; D is perhaps TRBD1 (6 bases). Looked up from germline, CDR1 is MDHEN and CDR2 is SYDVKM. This CDR3 contains 12 residues. Trimming took 8 bases from V and 5 from J, leaving 9 bases between them. The CDR3 coding sequence is TGTGCCAGCGGAAGGGGGACCGGGGAGCTGTTTTTT. Its protein is CASGRGTGELFF.

The table lists this clone with a few counts. The rearrangement uses TRBV10-3 and TRBJ2-2, with D uncertain. V dropped 10 bases and J dropped 1 base, with 7 bases sitting between them. The CDR3 spans 12 residues. CDR1 and CDR2 (germline): ENHRY, SYGVKD. The CDR3 coding sequence is TGTGCCACCCGCCTGAACACCGGGGAGCTGTTTTTT. It translates to CATRLNTGELFF.

Turning to this clone: Mismatch with germline at one junction end may stem from a read error. The rearrangement links TRBV7-7 to TRBJ2-3; D not certain. The CDR3 covers 12 residues. The germline gives CDR1 SSHAT, CDR2 FNYEAQ (reference sequence). In DNA, the CDR3 is TGTGCTAGCAGTCCAGACCAGAATACGCAGTATTTT. Translated, it gives CASSPDQNTQYF.

The chain carries TRBV4-2 and TRBJ2-3; TRBD1 matches 7 bases. This CDR3 region has 18 residues. The ends lost 0 bases at V and 2 bases at J; junction bases unmatched: 11. Germline assignment: CDR1 LGHNA and CDR2 YNFKEQ. The DNA for the CDR3 is TGTGCCAGCAGCCAAGATCAGACAGGGATCTTCTTCACAGATACGCAGTATTTT. Protein: CASSQDQTGIFFTDTQYF.

This clone came up a few times. V gene TRBV28 combines with J gene TRBJ1-1, with D unclear. Germline CDR1 is MDHEN and CDR2 is SYDVKM. This CDR3 is built from 13 residues. The V end was cut by 5 bases, the J end by 0 bases, with 7 bases between. CDR3 loop: CASSDTMNTEAFF. The CDR3 DNA reads as TGTGCCAGCAGTGACACGATGAACACTGAAGCTTTCTTT.